The 30 T cell receptor beta chains given below trace back to one sample, sequenced in a study of T cell clonality in common variable immunodeficiency. Study observations and caveats: Reportedly, TCR beta sequences from common variable immunodeficiency showed fewer deletions and N-nucleotide insertions.

The repertoire was sequenced with immunoSEQ multiplex PCR; TCRdb's copy has only in-frame clones and lacks some. The sample yields about 30,000 clones, without any singletons. No cognate antigen is known for these TCRs. Sequencing was carried out using peripheral blood mononuclear cells. The receptors were sampled from a human donor with common variable immunodeficiency.

About this clone itself: With the read ending 3 residues before the CDR3 end, the germline J gene is used to fill in that end. This sequence joins TRBV6-2 or TRBV6-3 and TRBJ1-3, with unresolved D. Trimming cost V 2 bases and J 9 bases, with 14 bases left between them. This CDR3 contains 14 residues. Germline CDR1 MNHEY, CDR2 SVGEGT. Incomplete CDR3 DNA: TGTGCCAGCAGTTACGACTGGTCGCGGCTCACC. It encodes CASSYDWSRLT. The whole CDR3 region reads CASSYDWSRLTIYF.

A note on this clone: The CDR3 end falls 3 residues outside the read, so it is completed with the germline J gene. The V gene is TRBV7-3, the J gene TRBJ1-1; 8 positions agree with TRBD1. This CDR3 spans 15 amino acids. V shed 5 bases, J shed 5 bases, and the junction held 10 bases outside the gene matches. CDR1 and CDR2 (germline): SGHTA, FQGTGA. The covered CDR3 bases are TGTGCCAGCAGCCGTACAGGGGGGGTAGGAACTGAA. Its protein product is CASSRTGGVGTE. The CDR3, in full, reads CASSRTGGVGTEAFF.

As regards this clone: The missing CDR3 end, 3 residues past where the read stops, is filled in from the germline J gene. The V gene is TRBV19, the J gene TRBJ1-2; D call uncertain. CDR1 and CDR2 (germline): LNHDA, SQIVND (reference sequence). This CDR3 has 11 amino acids. Between the trimmed V and J ends, which lost 4 bases and 4 bases, there was a span of 4 bases. This chain's CDR3 is CASSNLYGYTF. The covered CDR3 bases are TGTGCCAGTAGTAATCTCTATGGC.

This clone occurred many times. The CDR3 goes on 3 residues after the read ends, and that part is filled in from the germline J gene. The rearrangement uses TRBV5-1 and TRBJ2-3, with a tentative D call TRBD1 (6 bases). Trimming took off 3 bases at V and 4 bases at J, with 15 bases between the two ends. Germline assignment: CDR1 SGHRS and CDR2 YFSETQ. The CDR3 is 15 residues long. The CDR3 bases that were read are TGCGCCAGCAGCTCTACAGGGATGTCGGCAGATACG. Protein sequence: CASSSTGMSADT. In full, the CDR3 reads CASSSTGMSADTQYF.

This clone was counted between two and nine times. The read falls 3 residues short of the CDR3 end, and the missing part is taken from the germline J gene. J is TRBJ1-1 and V is TRBV7-3; no firm D call. The V end was cut by 6 bases, the J end by 1 base, with 9 bases between. The CDR3 has 13 residues. Germline V gene data show CDR1 as SGHTA and CDR2 as FQGTGA. The part of the CDR3 DNA that was read is TGTGCCAGCAGGGGCCGAGGGAACACTGAA. Amino acid sequence: CASRGRGNTE. The whole CDR3 protein reads CASRGRGNTEAFF.

As regards this clone: Read sequence stops 3 residues before the CDR3 end, and the germline J gene provides the missing end. The chain couples TRBV7-3 to TRBJ1-2; TRBD1 is a possible D gene (6 bases). Germline V gene data show CDR1 as SGHTA and CDR2 as FQGTGA. The CDR3 totals 14 residues. Trimming took 5 bases from V and 7 from J, leaving 17 bases between them. The covered CDR3 bases are TGTGCCAGCAGCCCGCTTGGGGGGGGCCCTGGC. Residues: CASSPLGGGPG. The whole CDR3 sequence reads CASSPLGGGPGYTF.

This clone was recorded a few times. The read falls 3 residues short of the CDR3 end, and the missing part is taken from the germline J gene. The chain uses TRBV18 and TRBJ2-1, with a possible D match to TRBD1 (6 bases). V was cut by 0 bases and J by 0 bases, with 9 bases left in between. There are 16 residues in the CDR3. Germline CDR1 and CDR2: KGHSH and LQKENI. The sequenced part of the CDR3 DNA is TGTGCCAGCTCACCACCGCAGGGGCCCTCCTACAATGAG. Protein sequence: CASSPPQGPSYNE. The entire CDR3 is CASSPPQGPSYNEQFF.

This clone was recorded many times. The DNA ends 3 residues before the CDR3 does, and the rest of the CDR3 is filled in from the germline J gene. This sequence joins TRBV30 and TRBJ2-1, with 8 bases aligning to TRBD1. This CDR3 region has 13 residues. Germline V CDR1 and CDR2: GTSNPN, SVGIG (reference sequence). V was pared by 4 bases and J by 6 bases, with 5 bases of the junction left unmatched. The sequenced part of the CDR3 DNA is TGTGCCTGGACATTGACAGGGGCCAATGAG. It encodes CAWTLTGANE. The complete CDR3 reads CAWTLTGANEQFF.

This clone was observed a handful of times. Read coverage stops 3 residues before the CDR3 terminus; the germline J gene supplies the remainder. The chain recombines TRBV2 with TRBJ2-7; weak D call: TRBD1 (6 bases). The germline CDR1 and CDR2 sequences are SNHLY and FYNNEI. The CDR3 is made up of 15 amino acids. Trimming removed 8 bases from V and 5 bases from J, with 22 bases in between. The CDR3 protein is CASYGQRTTVHEQYF. Incomplete CDR3 DNA: TGTGCCAGCTACGGACAGCGTACCACCGTGCACGAG.

In its sample, this clone was seen many times. The missing CDR3 end, 3 residues past where the read stops, is filled in from the germline J gene. This chain connects TRBV11-3 to TRBJ1-1, with TRBD1 as a possible D gene (6 bases). V lost 2 bases to trimming and J lost 5 bases, with 12 bases between them. The germline V gene has CDR1 SGHNT and CDR2 YENEEA. The CDR3 length is 14 residues. This chain's CDR3 is CASSLSGVGTEAFF. The sequenced part of the CDR3 DNA is TGTGCCAGCAGCTTATCAGGGGTCGGAACTGAA.

This clone was picked up a small number of times. The read gets to within 3 residues of the CDR3 end, and the germline J gene fills in the rest. The V call is TRBV30, the J call TRBJ2-7; weak D call: TRBD2 (6 bases). From germline, CDR1 is GTSNPN and CDR2 SVGIG (reference sequence). Trimming removed 1 base at V and 2 bases at J, with 15 bases between. CDR3 length equals 15 residues. This CDR3 is CAWSGGAMTTYEQYF. Partial CDR3 DNA: TGTGCCTGGAGTGGCGGGGCCATGACGACCTACGAG.

This clone has just a few counts. Coverage ceases 3 residues before the CDR3 finishes, and the germline J gene fills in the end. The chain is built from TRBV6-1 and TRBJ2-2, with D possibly TRBD2 on 5 matching bases. The CDR3 consists of 16 residues. Germline assignment: CDR1 MNHNS and CDR2 SASEGT. V was shortened by 2 bases and J by 5 bases, with 15 bases between the two germline ends. CDR3 DNA (partial): TGTGCCAGCAGTGAAAGTAGGACTCGAGGGACCGGGGAG. It specifies CASSESRTRGTGE. The full-length CDR3 reads as CASSESRTRGTGELFF.

This clone was picked up a small number of times. With the read ending 3 residues before the CDR3 end, the germline J gene is used to fill in that end. The rearrangement joins TRBV19 to TRBJ1-2; no clear D. CDR3 length: 13 amino acids. Germline V lookup: CDR1 LNHDA, CDR2 SQIVND (reference sequence). V shed 1 base and J shed 7 bases, with 10 bases lying between them. The CDR3 bases that were read are TGTGCCAGTAGTATAGTCGCGCGTCTTGGC. Translated, it gives CASSIVARLG. The CDR3 in its entirety is CASSIVARLGYTF.

There are many counts of this clone. The covered CDR3 bases are TGTGCCAGCTCACCACCGAATAGGGGATACTACAATGAG. Its protein is CASSPPNRGYYNE. The entire CDR3 protein is CASSPPNRGYYNEQFF. The chain is built from TRBV18 and TRBJ2-1; tentative D call: TRBD1 (5 bases). The read ends 3 residues before the CDR3 terminus; that terminus is restored from the germline J gene. With 0 bases removed from V and 3 bases from J, the gap between germline ends came to 12 bases. The V gene's germline CDR1 is KGHSH and CDR2 LQKENI. This CDR3 region has 16 residues.

This clone was seen many times. The read falls 3 residues short of the CDR3 end, and the missing part is taken from the germline J gene. This chain links TRBV5-1 with TRBJ2-2, with D possibly being TRBD1 (5 bases). The germline CDR1 and CDR2 sequences are SGHRS and YFSETQ. The V and J ends lost 0 bases and 0 bases respectively, with 9 bases between them. The CDR3 runs 16 residues. CDR3 DNA, as far as it was read: TGCGCCAGCAGCTTGGAGCCAGGGTCGAACACCGGGGAG. Protein: CASSLEPGSNTGE. The full CDR3 reads CASSLEPGSNTGELFF.

Remarks on this clone: Coverage ceases 3 residues before the CDR3 finishes, and the germline J gene fills in the end. The J gene is TRBJ2-2, the V gene TRBV18; TRBD1 agrees at 7 bases. The V gene end was trimmed by 3 bases and the J gene end by 4 bases; junction bases not matched to a gene: 11. The CDR3 extends over 17 amino acids. Germline lookup yields CDR1 KGHSH and CDR2 LQKENI. This CDR3 is CASSPFPKPGGTGELFF. The part of the CDR3 DNA that was read is TGTGCCAGCTCACCCTTCCCAAAGCCAGGGGGCACCGGGGAG.

With respect to this clone: The read comes to an end 3 residues before the CDR3 does, leaving the germline J gene to fill in the end. The rearrangement links TRBV6-2 or TRBV6-3 to TRBJ1-5; D uncertain. V was cut by 8 bases and J by 1 base, with 12 bases left in between. Germline assignment: CDR1 MNHEY and CDR2 SVGEGT. The CDR3 sequence is 14 residues long. The sequenced CDR3 bases are TGTGCCAGCCGGGGAGTGGGGAGCAATCAGCCC. Protein product: CASRGVGSNQP. The CDR3 as a whole reads CASRGVGSNQPQHF.

This clone was seen many times. The read gets to within 3 residues of the CDR3 end, and the germline J gene fills in the rest. The genes are TRBV6-2 or TRBV6-3 and TRBJ2-7; weak D call: TRBD2 (5 bases). The germline gives CDR1 MNHEY, CDR2 SVGEGT. V shed 6 bases and J shed 6 bases, with 21 bases lying between them. The CDR3 length is 15 residues. The CDR3 here is CASSPPRGIRSEQYF. CDR3 bases read: TGTGCCAGCAGCCCACCTCGGGGTATACGCAGCGAG.

This clone was detected a few times. The read stops 3 residues short of the end of the CDR3; the missing end is completed from the germline J gene. The chain combines TRBV10-3 with TRBJ2-5, with 12 bases aligning to TRBD2. With 6 bases clipped from V and 5 bases from J, the junction kept 7 bases outside the gene matches. The germline CDR1 and CDR2 sequences are ENHRY and SYGVKD. The CDR3 loop spans 15 amino acids. The DNA read from the CDR3 is TGTGCCATCAGCCCGACTAGCGGGGGCTTTGAGACC. Protein product: CAISPTSGGFET. The full CDR3 protein reads CAISPTSGGFETQYF.

With regard to this clone: The observed sequence ends 3 residues before the CDR3 terminus, with the missing tail filled in from the germline J gene. The V gene is TRBV19, the J gene TRBJ2-7, with 13 bases fitting TRBD2. Germline V gene lookup returns CDR1 LNHDA and CDR2 SQIVND (reference sequence). V lost 6 bases to trimming and J lost 3 bases; unmatched junction nucleotides: 5. The CDR3 covers 15 residues. The CDR3 protein is CASSPTSGGIYEQYF. The sequenced CDR3 bases are TGTGCCAGTAGCCCGACTAGCGGGGGGATCTACGAG.

Comment on this clone: The read finishes 3 residues shy of the CDR3 end, and the germline J gene is used to complete it. This chain links TRBV6-1 with TRBJ1-2; 9 nucleotides line up with TRBD1. The trim removed 4 bases at V and 5 bases at J, leaving 2 bases unmatched. The germline CDR1 and CDR2 sequences are MNHNS and SASEGT. This CDR3 spans 13 amino acids. CDR3 DNA, as far as it was read: TGTGCCAGCAGTGGGGACAGGGCGTATGGC. Translation: CASSGDRAYG. The whole CDR3 sequence is CASSGDRAYGYTF.

As concerns this clone: With the read ending 3 residues before the CDR3 end, the germline J gene is used to fill in that end. The chain links TRBV18 to TRBJ1-3, with TRBD1 matching over 9 bases. Germline V gene sequence: CDR1 KGHSH, CDR2 LQKENI. V gave up 2 bases and J gave up 6 bases; unmatched junction bases: 5. The CDR3 loop spans 15 amino acids. The CDR3 DNA, read in part, is TGTGCCAGCTCACCAGTGGCACAGGGGGCAAACACC. Its protein product is CASSPVAQGANT. The whole CDR3 protein reads CASSPVAQGANTIYF.

This clone was detected only a few times. The read ends 3 residues early relative to the CDR3; the germline J gene fills the gap. The chain has TRBV19 and TRBJ1-5; weak D call: TRBD1 (5 bases). The CDR3 is made up of 15 amino acids. V was cut by 3 bases and J by 4 bases, with 13 bases left in between. From germline, CDR1 is LNHDA and CDR2 SQIVND (reference sequence). CDR3 bases read: TGTGCCAGTAGTATCGGGCAGGGCCTAAATCAGCCC. The encoded protein is CASSIGQGLNQP. The whole CDR3 protein is CASSIGQGLNQPQHF. Looking up the rest from reference TRBV19 and TRBJ1-5 gives the full variable domain: DGGITQSPKYLFRKEGQNVTLSCEQNLNHDAMYWYRQDPGQGLRLIYYSQIVNDFQKGDIAEGYSVSREKKESFPLTVTSAQKNPTAFYLCASSIGQGLNQPQHFGDGTRLSIL.

This clone was seen repeatedly, ten times or more. The read ends 3 residues shy of where the CDR3 ends; the end is completed using the germline J gene. The chain employs TRBV7-3 and TRBJ2-5; D gene uncertain. V lost 5 bases, J lost 7 bases, and 17 bases lay in between. Germline V CDR1 and CDR2: SGHTA, FQGTGA. This CDR3 contains 14 residues. CDR3 amino acids: CASSPTPNLGTQYF. CDR3 DNA (partial): TGTGCCAGCAGCCCGACTCCTAACCTAGGGACC.

This clone was found many times. The sequence runs out 3 residues before the end of the CDR3; the remainder is reconstructed from the germline J gene. The genes are TRBV20-1 and TRBJ2-5, with TRBD1 matching over 9 bases. The CDR3 length is 12 residues. V gave up 6 bases and J gave up 3 bases; unmatched junction bases: 2. Germline-derived CDR1 and CDR2 are DFQATT and SNEGSKA (reference sequence). The CDR3: CSAGDREETQYF. The covered CDR3 bases are TGCAGTGCGGGGGACAGGGAAGAGACC.

There are many counts of this clone. The CDR3 goes on 3 residues after the read ends, and that part is filled in from the germline J gene. The chain joins TRBV20-1 to TRBJ2-7, with D unresolved. Trimming pared 0 bases from V and 5 bases from J, leaving 17 bases between. The CDR3 is 15 residues long. In germline, CDR1 is DFQATT, CDR2 SNEGSKA (reference sequence). CDR3 residues: CSARDSRLPDDEQYF. Incomplete CDR3 DNA: TGCAGTGCTAGAGATTCGAGACTGCCTGATGACGAG.

This clone has at least ten counts. The missing CDR3 end, 3 residues past where the read stops, is filled in from the germline J gene. V is TRBV29-1 and J is TRBJ1-1; D is undetermined. CDR3 length: 12 residues. CDR1 SQVTM and CDR2 ANQGSEA come from the germline V gene. Trimming cost V 1 base and J 6 bases, with 9 bases left between them. CDR3 in amino acids: CSVEVVRSEAFF. The CDR3 DNA, read in part, is TGCAGCGTTGAAGTGGTGAGGTCTGAA.

This clone turned up a few times. The CDR3 end is not reached by the read, which stops 3 residues before it; the germline J gene fills it in. This chain connects TRBV18 to TRBJ2-7; weak D call: TRBD2 (6 bases). Between the trimmed V and J ends, which lost 10 bases and 2 bases, there was a span of 15 bases. There are 13 residues in the CDR3. The germline CDR1 and CDR2 sequences are KGHSH and LQKENI. Incomplete CDR3 DNA: TGTGCCACGGGGTCGACGGGGGCCTACGAG. It is translated as CATGSTGAYE. The entire CDR3 is CATGSTGAYEQYF.

This clone was recorded many times. Sequencing ends 3 residues short of the CDR3 end; the germline J gene provides the rest. The V and J genes are TRBV5-1 and TRBJ2-5; D unresolved. Trimming removed 4 bases from V and 5 bases from J, with 6 bases in between. Germline CDR1 SGHRS, CDR2 YFSETQ. This CDR3 region has 11 residues. The CDR3 reads CASSPGETQYF. Partial CDR3 DNA: TGCGCCAGCAGCCCGGGTGAGACC. The full variable domain, completed using reference TRBV5-1 and TRBJ2-5, is KAGVTQTPRYLIKTRGQQVTLSCSPISGHRSVSWYQQTPGQGLQFLFEYFSETQRNKGNFPGRFSGRQFSNSRSEMNVSTLELGDSALYLCASSPGETQYFGPGTRLLVL.

As concerns this clone: The read falls 3 residues short of the CDR3 end, and the missing part is taken from the germline J gene. V and J are TRBV30 and TRBJ1-5; 8 bases are a match to TRBD1. Germline assignment: CDR1 GTSNPN and CDR2 SVGIG (reference sequence). This CDR3 contains 13 residues. The V and J ends lost 4 bases and 4 bases, in that order; junction bases with no gene match: 3. This chain's CDR3 is CAWKDRENQPQHF. Partial CDR3 DNA: TGTGCCTGGAAGGACAGGGAAAATCAGCCC. Looking up the rest from reference TRBV30 and TRBJ1-5 gives the full variable domain: SQTIHQWPATLVQPVGSPLSLECTVEGTSNPNLYWYRQAAGRGLQLLFYSVGIGQISSEVPQNLSASRPQDRQFILSSKKLLLSDSGFYLCAWKDRENQPQHFGDGTRLSIL.